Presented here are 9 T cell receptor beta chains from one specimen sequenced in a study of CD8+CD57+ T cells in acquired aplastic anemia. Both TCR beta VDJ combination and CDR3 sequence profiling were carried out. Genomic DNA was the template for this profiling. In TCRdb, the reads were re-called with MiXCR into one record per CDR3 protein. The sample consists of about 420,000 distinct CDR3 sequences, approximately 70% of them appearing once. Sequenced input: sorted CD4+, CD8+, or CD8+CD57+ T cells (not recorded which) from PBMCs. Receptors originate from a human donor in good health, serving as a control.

The CDR3, as DNA: TGTGCCAGCACCTCCTCTCGACTGGCTGGGGCCAACGTCCTGACTTTC. It translates to CASTSSRLAGANVLTF. The chain recombines TRBV12-3 or TRBV12-4 with TRBJ2-6; D remains unclear. V was trimmed by 7 bases and J by 2 bases, leaving 15 bases between them. The length of the CDR3 is 16 residues.

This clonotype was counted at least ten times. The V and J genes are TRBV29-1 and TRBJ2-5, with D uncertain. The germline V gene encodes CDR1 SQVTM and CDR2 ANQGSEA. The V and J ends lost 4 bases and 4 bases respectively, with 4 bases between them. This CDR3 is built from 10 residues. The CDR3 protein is CSVGTETQYF. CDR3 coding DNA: TGCAGCGTTGGAACAGAGACCCAGTACTTC. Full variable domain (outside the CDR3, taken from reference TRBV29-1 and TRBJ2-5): SAVISQKPSRDICQRGTSLTIQCQVDSQVTMMFWYRQQPGQSLTLIATANQGSEATYESGFVIDKFPISRPNLTFSTLTVSNMSPEDSSIYLCSVGTETQYFGPGTRLLVL.

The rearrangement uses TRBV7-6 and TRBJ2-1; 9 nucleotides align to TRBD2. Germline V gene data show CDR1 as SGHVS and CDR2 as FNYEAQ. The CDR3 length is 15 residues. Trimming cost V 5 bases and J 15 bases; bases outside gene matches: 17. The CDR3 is CASSRRGGGANVLFF. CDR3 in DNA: TGTGCCAGCAGCCGAAGGGGCGGGGGGGCCAACGTCCTGTTCTTC.

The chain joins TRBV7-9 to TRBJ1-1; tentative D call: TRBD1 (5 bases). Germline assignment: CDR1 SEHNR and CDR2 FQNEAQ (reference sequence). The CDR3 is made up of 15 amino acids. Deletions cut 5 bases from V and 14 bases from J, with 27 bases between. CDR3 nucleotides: TGTGCCAGCAGCATAGGGGCAAGGGTAGGGAATGACGCCTTCTTT. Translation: CASSIGARVGNDAFF.

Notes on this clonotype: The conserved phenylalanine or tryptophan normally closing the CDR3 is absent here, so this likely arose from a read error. The CDR3 DNA follows: TGTGCCAGCAGTGAAGCGCTGCAGATCAATCAGCCCCAGCAGTACGGC. It translates to CASSEALQINQPQQYG. V is TRBV2 and J is TRBJ2-7; unclear D gene. The V end was cut by 0 bases, the J end by 8 bases, with 20 bases between. This CDR3 is 16 amino acids long. Germline V gives CDR1 SNHLY, CDR2 FYNNEI.

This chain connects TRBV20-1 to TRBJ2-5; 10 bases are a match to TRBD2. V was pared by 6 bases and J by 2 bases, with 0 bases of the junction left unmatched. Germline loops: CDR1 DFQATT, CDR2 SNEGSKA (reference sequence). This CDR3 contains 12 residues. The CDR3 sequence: CSAAGGQETQYF. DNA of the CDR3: TGCAGTGCAGCGGGGGGGCAAGAGACCCAGTACTTC.

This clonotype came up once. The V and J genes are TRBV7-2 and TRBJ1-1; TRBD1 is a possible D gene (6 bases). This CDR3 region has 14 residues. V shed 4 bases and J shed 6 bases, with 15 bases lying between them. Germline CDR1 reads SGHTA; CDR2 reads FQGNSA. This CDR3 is CASSYYRDKAEAFF. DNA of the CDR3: TGTGCCAGCAGCTACTACCGGGACAAGGCTGAAGCTTTCTTT.

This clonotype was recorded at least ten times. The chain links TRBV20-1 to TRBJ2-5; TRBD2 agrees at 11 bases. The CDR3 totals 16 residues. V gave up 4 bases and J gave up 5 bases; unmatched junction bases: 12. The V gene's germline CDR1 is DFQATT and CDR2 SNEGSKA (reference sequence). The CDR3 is CSATTLAGGPPETQYF. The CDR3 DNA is TGCAGTGCTACCACCTTAGCGGGGGGGCCGCCTGAGACCCAGTACTTC.

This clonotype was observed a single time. The CDR3 coding sequence is TGTGCCAGCAGCTTAATTCCGGGGAAACTAACTATGGCTTATTTT. It translates to CASSLIPGKLTMAYF. This chain joins TRBV7-9 and TRBJ2-3, with D maybe TRBD2 (5 bases). The CDR3 loop spans 15 amino acids. V was cut by 2 bases and J by 15 bases, with 24 bases left in between. The germline gives CDR1 SEHNR, CDR2 FQNEAQ (reference sequence).